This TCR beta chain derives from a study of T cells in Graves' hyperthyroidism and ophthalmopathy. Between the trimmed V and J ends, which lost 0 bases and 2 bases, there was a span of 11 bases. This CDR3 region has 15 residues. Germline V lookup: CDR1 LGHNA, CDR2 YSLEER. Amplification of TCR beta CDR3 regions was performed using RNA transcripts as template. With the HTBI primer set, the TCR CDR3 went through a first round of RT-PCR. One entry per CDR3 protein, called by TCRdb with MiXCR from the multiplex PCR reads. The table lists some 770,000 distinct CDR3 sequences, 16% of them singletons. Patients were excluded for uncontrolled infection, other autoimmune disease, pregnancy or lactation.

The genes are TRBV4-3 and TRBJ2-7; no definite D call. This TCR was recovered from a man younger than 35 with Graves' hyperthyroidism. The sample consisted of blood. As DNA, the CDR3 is TGCGCCAGCAGCCAAGATCATCTGGTTACCTACGAGCAGTACTTC. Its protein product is CASSQDHLVTYEQYF.